The 20 T cell receptor beta chains listed next were all sequenced from one sample in a study of cytomegalovirus exposure and HLA in healthy donors. Primers for the PCR totalled 60 Vbeta and 13 Jbeta. Here immunoSEQ multiplex PCR was the method, and the copy in TCRdb shows in-frame clones only, minus some. The profile shows more than 50,000 clones, over 75% of them singletons. Sequenced: PBMCs. These receptor sequences come from a female donor in good health and CMV-seronegative.

This rearrangement joins TRBV9 to TRBJ2-7, with D perhaps TRBD2 (7 bases). Germline loops: CDR1 SGDLS, CDR2 YYNGEE. V was pared by 4 bases and J by 5 bases, with 13 bases between. The CDR3 spans 13 residues. CDR3 protein: CASSRGGVNEQYF. For the CDR3, the DNA is TGTGCCAGCAGCAGAGGGGGGGTGAACGAGCAGTACTTC. Drawing the rest from reference TRBV9 and TRBJ2-7, the complete variable domain is DSGVTQTPKHLITATGQRVTLRCSPRSGDLSVYWYQQSLDQGLQFLIQYYNGEERAKGNILERFSAQQFPDLHSELNLSSLELGDSALYFCASSRGGVNEQYFGPGTRLTVT.

This clone came up a few times. The V and J genes are TRBV19 and TRBJ2-2; 11 bases agree with TRBD2. The CDR3 has 18 amino acids. From germline, CDR1 is LNHDA and CDR2 SQIVND (reference sequence). The V gene end was trimmed by 3 bases and the J gene end by 1 base; junction bases not matched to a gene: 7. In DNA, the CDR3 is TGTGCCAGTAGTATTAGGCTAGCGGGGGGTCGGAACACCGGGGAGCTGTTTTTT. Translation: CASSIRLAGGRNTGELFF.

V is TRBV9 and J is TRBJ1-1; TRBD1 matches 8 bases. Germline CDR1 is SGDLS and CDR2 is YYNGEE. This CDR3 comprises 13 residues. V was pared by 3 bases and J by 7 bases, with 5 bases of the junction left unmatched. The CDR3 reads CASSGQGAGEAFF. In DNA, the CDR3 is TGTGCCAGCAGCGGGCAGGGGGCCGGTGAAGCTTTCTTT.

A few counts support this clone. This chain joins TRBV19 and TRBJ1-2; 10 bases align to TRBD1. The CDR3 runs to 14 residues. Germline assignment: CDR1 LNHDA and CDR2 SQIVND (reference sequence). V lost 7 bases to trimming and J lost 4 bases; unmatched junction nucleotides: 6. The CDR3: CASTPGQGFYGYTF. CDR3 DNA: TGTGCCAGTACCCCGGGACAGGGGTTCTATGGCTACACCTTC.

Concerning this clone: Other nucleotide sequences in the sample specify the same CDR3. The V gene is TRBV5-1, the J gene TRBJ2-7; D perhaps matches TRBD2 (5 bases). CDR1 and CDR2 (germline): SGHRS, YFSETQ. The CDR3 covers 15 residues. Trimming removed 4 bases from V and 0 bases from J, with 14 bases in between. CDR3 DNA: TGCGCCAGCAGCCCCCTAGCAGGACCCTCCTACGAGCAGTACTTC. Protein: CASSPLAGPSYEQYF.

The chain is built from TRBV28 and TRBJ1-2, with 9 nucleotides matching TRBD1. Germline assignment: CDR1 MDHEN and CDR2 SYDVKM. The ends lost 5 bases at V and 8 bases at J; junction bases unmatched: 12. The CDR3 is 15 amino acids. This chain's CDR3 is CASSMHTGGAKGYTF. CDR3 sequence (DNA): TGTGCCAGCAGTATGCACACAGGGGGCGCGAAGGGCTACACCTTC.

The chain has TRBV13 and TRBJ2-7, with D possibly matching TRBD2 (6 bases). V was shortened by 5 bases and J by 3 bases, with 8 bases between the two germline ends. This CDR3 has 12 residues. Germline assignment: CDR1 PRHDT and CDR2 FYEKMQ (reference sequence). The CDR3 here is CASSHGGYEQYF. In nucleotides, the CDR3 is TGTGCCAGCAGCCACGGGGGCTACGAGCAGTACTTC.

The chain has TRBV27 and TRBJ2-1; D is possibly TRBD2 (5 bases). The CDR3 has 12 amino acids. Germline assignment: CDR1 MNHEY and CDR2 SMNVEV (reference sequence). V lost 6 bases and J 6 bases, leaving 9 bases between the germline ends. The CDR3 here is CASSIRGNEQFF. CDR3 sequence (DNA): TGTGCCAGCAGCATCCGGGGCAATGAGCAGTTCTTC.

The gene calls are TRBV5-4 and TRBJ2-5; D is perhaps TRBD2 (6 bases). The germline V and J ends were trimmed by 4 bases and 3 bases, with 16 bases remaining between them. Germline V gene sequence: CDR1 SGHNT, CDR2 YYREEE (reference sequence). This CDR3 is built from 15 residues. CDR3 nucleotide sequence: TGTGCCAGCAGCCCGGGTGGAGGAGGGGAAGAGACCCAGTACTTC. Amino acid sequence: CASSPGGGGEETQYF.

This chain links TRBV7-9 with TRBJ2-5; TRBD1 agrees at 9 bases. The CDR3 is 18 residues long. V lost 5 bases, J lost 4 bases, and 17 bases stayed unmatched. CDR1 is SEHNR, CDR2 FQNEAQ, per germline (reference sequence). CDR3 amino acids: CASSLFNRDRERVETQYF. CDR3 sequence (DNA): TGTGCCAGCAGCCTATTCAACCGGGACAGGGAAAGGGTAGAGACCCAGTACTTC.

The rearrangement links TRBV10-3 to TRBJ2-3, with D tentatively TRBD2 (6 bases). V gave up 11 bases and J gave up 0 bases, with 15 bases separating them. Germline assignment: CDR1 ENHRY and CDR2 SYGVKD. CDR3 length: 14 residues. The CDR3 here is CASRGGTSTDTQYF. CDR3 coding DNA: TGTGCCTCGCGCGGCGGGACTAGCACAGATACGCAGTATTTT.

The CDR3 sequence: CASSLGSDVETQYF. The DNA of the CDR3 is TGCGCCAGCAGCTTGGGGAGCGACGTCGAGACCCAGTACTTC. The chain links TRBV5-1 to TRBJ2-5; D unclear. Germline values: CDR1 SGHRS, CDR2 YFSETQ. Trimming removed 0 bases at V and 5 bases at J, with 11 bases between. The CDR3 contains 14 residues.

V is TRBV9 and J is TRBJ2-7, with 10 bases fitting TRBD2. V lost 0 bases to trimming and J lost 2 bases; unmatched junction nucleotides: 5. Germline-derived CDR1 and CDR2 are SGDLS and YYNGEE. This CDR3 spans 16 amino acids. The CDR3 region is CASSVEGSGRTYEQYF. CDR3 nucleotide sequence: TGTGCCAGCAGCGTAGAGGGTAGCGGGAGGACCTACGAGCAGTACTTC.

This clone has just one count. The chain joins TRBV9 to TRBJ1-2, with TRBD1 identical over 9 bases. The trim removed 2 bases at V and 8 bases at J, leaving 13 bases unmatched. CDR3 length: 16 amino acids. Germline CDR1 reads SGDLS; CDR2 reads YYNGEE. This CDR3 reads CASSVTTGGQGEGYTF. Written as DNA, the CDR3 is TGTGCCAGCAGCGTGACGACCGGGGGACAGGGAGAGGGCTACACCTTC.

The rearrangement links TRBV4-1 to TRBJ1-4; perhaps TRBD1 as D (5 bases). Trimming took off 0 bases at V and 8 bases at J, with 19 bases between the two ends. The CDR3 contains 17 residues. The V gene's germline CDR1 is MGHRA and CDR2 YSYEKL. CDR3 residues: CASSQEMVLAGDEKLFF. DNA of the CDR3: TGCGCCAGCAGCCAAGAAATGGTTTTGGCGGGGGACGAAAAACTGTTTTTT.

V usage is TRBV29-1 and J usage is TRBJ2-7, with 7 bases lining up with TRBD2. CDR3 length: 12 residues. V trimming: 6 bases; J trimming: 2 bases; junction bases outside the gene matches: 4. Germline V CDR1 and CDR2: SQVTM, ANQGSEA. The chain's CDR3 is CSVSGITYEQYF. Written as DNA, the CDR3 is TGCAGCGTCAGCGGGATAACCTACGAGCAGTACTTC.

On this clone itself: This sample includes further DNA sequences coding for the same CDR3. The chain couples TRBV5-1 to TRBJ2-5, with TRBD2 identical over 10 bases. Losses at the gene ends were 2 bases for V and 1 base for J; bases not matched to a gene: 8. Germline V gives CDR1 SGHRS, CDR2 YFSETQ. The CDR3 is 17 amino acids. CDR3 region: CASSFRGLAVLQETQYF. CDR3 DNA: TGCGCCAGCAGCTTCCGAGGACTAGCGGTACTCCAAGAGACCCAGTACTTC.

The chain combines TRBV28 with TRBJ2-7, with 9 bases lining up with TRBD1. V lost 8 bases and J lost 4; bases outside the gene matches: 9. The CDR3 loop spans 14 amino acids. The germline gives CDR1 MDHEN, CDR2 SYDVKM. The CDR3 is CASGRQGGLYEQYF. Here the CDR3 DNA reads TGTGCCAGCGGTAGACAGGGGGGCCTGTACGAGCAGTACTTC.

V and J are TRBV10-1 and TRBJ2-7; possibly TRBD2 for D (5 bases). V dropped 3 bases and J dropped 3 bases, with 12 bases sitting between them. CDR1 and CDR2 from the germline V gene are WNHNN and SYGVQD (reference sequence). The CDR3 is made up of 14 amino acids. The CDR3 region has the DNA TGCGCCAGCAGTGAATCGTGGGAGAGCTACGAGCAGTACTTC. Translated, it gives CASSESWESYEQYF.

V gene TRBV27 combines with J gene TRBJ1-4, with 8 bases identical to TRBD1. The trim removed 1 base at V and 2 bases at J, leaving 6 bases unmatched. The CDR3 is 17 residues long. CDR1 and CDR2 (germline): MNHEY, SMNVEV (reference sequence). CDR3 nucleotide sequence: TGTGCCAGCAGTTTATGGCAGGGGGCATCGACTAATGAAAAACTGTTTTTT. Protein sequence: CASSLWQGASTNEKLFF.